Each of the 29 T cell receptor beta chains below was sequenced from the same sample in a study of blood T cell repertoires in COVID-19. Method: immunoSEQ multiplex PCR; TCRdb's copy keeps in-frame clones and lacks some. The table records about 360,000 clones, 88% of them present only once. The material sequenced was PBMCs or T cells enriched from blood (not recorded which). The origin of the receptors is a woman aged 40 to 55 with acute COVID-19.

This rearrangement joins TRBV5-4 to TRBJ1-3; TRBD1 aligns across 7 bases. Germline V gene sequence: CDR1 SGHNT, CDR2 YYREEE (reference sequence). CDR3 length: 13 amino acids. Germline trimming cut 5 bases from V and 8 bases from J; bases unmatched to any gene: 7. CDR3 region: CASSSTGVDTIYF. Here the CDR3 DNA reads TGTGCCAGCAGTTCAACAGGGGTGGACACCATATATTTT. Variable domain in full (rest from reference TRBV5-4 and TRBJ1-3): ETGVTQSPTHLIKTRGQQVTLRCSSQSGHNTVSWYQQALGQGPQFIFQYYREEENGRGNFPPRFSGLQFPNYSSELNVNALELDDSALYLCASSSTGVDTIYFGEGSWLTVV.

This clone has only a few counts. The chain employs TRBV7-8 and TRBJ2-1; 8 nucleotides match TRBD2. J lost 6 bases, V lost 5 bases, and 3 bases had no gene match. Germline V lookup: CDR1 SGHVS, CDR2 FQNEAQ. The CDR3 sequence is 13 residues long. The CDR3: CASSPGTSNEQFF. The CDR3 bases are TGTGCCAGCAGCCCAGGGACTAGCAATGAGCAGTTCTTC.

This clone occurred once. The chain combines TRBV12-3 or TRBV12-4 with TRBJ2-7; D uncertain. Trimming stripped 5 bases from V and 3 bases from J, with 11 bases between. CDR3 size: 13 residues. The CDR3 region is CASSTLPGYEQYF. CDR3 DNA sequence: TGTGCCAGCAGTACTCTCCCAGGCTACGAGCAGTACTTC.

The chain couples TRBV5-6 to TRBJ1-3; D gene uncertain. CDR3 length equals 15 residues. Looked up from germline, CDR1 is SGHDT and CDR2 is YYEEEE. The V gene lost 0 bases and the J gene lost 4 bases, with 11 bases spanning the gap. This chain's CDR3 is CASSLALSGGNTIYF. For the CDR3, the DNA is TGTGCCAGCAGCTTGGCTTTATCCGGGGGAAACACCATATATTTT.

The chain is built from TRBV29-1 and TRBJ1-3, with TRBD1 as a possible D gene (5 bases). Germline V lookup: CDR1 SQVTM, CDR2 ANQGSEA. V gave up 1 base and J gave up 0 bases, with 10 bases separating them. The CDR3 runs to 15 residues. The CDR3: CSVEAGINSGNTIYF. The CDR3, as DNA: TGCAGCGTTGAAGCAGGGATTAACTCTGGAAACACCATATATTTT.

This chain links TRBV7-9 with TRBJ2-1; 8 nucleotides line up with TRBD1. The CDR3 spans 15 residues. CDR1 SEHNR and CDR2 FQNEAQ come from the germline V gene (reference sequence). With 5 bases clipped from V and 3 bases from J, the junction kept 6 bases outside the gene matches. This CDR3 is CASSDTGTGYNEQFF. DNA of the CDR3: TGTGCCAGCAGCGATACCGGGACAGGCTACAATGAGCAGTTCTTC.

This clone was observed a handful of times. The rearrangement uses TRBV5-1 and TRBJ1-1, with 8 bases that match TRBD1. The junction had 5 bases not matched to a gene; V was cut back by 0 bases and J by 7 bases. The CDR3 runs to 14 residues. Germline-derived CDR1 and CDR2 are SGHRS and YFSETQ. The CDR3 coding sequence is TGCGCCAGCAGCTTGGGCTCAGGGGGCCGTGAAGCTTTCTTT. This encodes CASSLGSGGREAFF.

The V and J genes are TRBV7-8 and TRBJ2-7; D uncertain. V shed 1 base and J shed 2 bases, with 9 bases lying between them. This CDR3 has 14 residues. Germline lookup yields CDR1 SGHVS and CDR2 FQNEAQ. The CDR3 here is CASSLVAETYEQYF. CDR3 bases: TGTGCCAGCAGCTTAGTAGCAGAAACCTACGAGCAGTACTTC.

On this clone itself: This specimen includes other DNA sequences encoding the same CDR3. This chain connects TRBV27 to TRBJ1-5; tentatively, D is TRBD1 (5 bases). Germline CDR1 is MNHEY and CDR2 is SMNVEV (reference sequence). Trimming pared 2 bases from V and 1 base from J, leaving 6 bases between. The CDR3 spans 14 residues. For the CDR3, the DNA is TGTGCCAGCAGTTTAAAGGGGAGCAATCAGCCCCAGCATTTT. Its protein product is CASSLKGSNQPQHF.

The genes are TRBV6-5 and TRBJ2-7; 8 positions agree with TRBD1. The CDR3 spans 15 residues. Trimming took 2 bases from V and 0 from J; bases not matched to a gene: 3. The germline gives CDR1 MNHEY, CDR2 SVGAGI. CDR3 loop: CASSYTTGGSYEQYF. CDR3 in DNA: TGTGCCAGCAGTTACACCACAGGGGGCTCCTACGAGCAGTACTTC.

CDR3 sequence reads: CASSRTYEQYF. For the CDR3, the DNA is TGTGCCAGCAGTCGTACCTACGAGCAGTACTTC. The rearrangement uses TRBV6-5 and TRBJ2-7; the D is unclear. Germline assignment: CDR1 MNHEY and CDR2 SVGAGI. There are 11 residues in the CDR3. Trimming cost V 5 bases and J 2 bases, with 4 bases left between them.

The chain links TRBV18 to TRBJ1-6; perhaps TRBD1 as D (5 bases). CDR1 KGHSH and CDR2 LQKENI come from the germline V gene. Trimming left V 0 bases short and J 10 bases short, with 10 bases between. This CDR3 comprises 14 residues. CDR3 protein: CASSPPGGRSPLHF. Written as DNA, the CDR3 is TGTGCCAGCTCACCACCGGGGGGTAGATCACCCCTCCACTTT.

The rearrangement links TRBV24-1 to TRBJ2-7, with D possibly being TRBD1 (7 bases). V gave up 4 bases and J gave up 9 bases, with 24 bases separating them. CDR3 size: 16 residues. Germline V lookup: CDR1 KGHDR, CDR2 SFDVKD. The CDR3 coding sequence is TGTGCCACCAGTGACTCCCGCGGGACAGCCCAGTTTGTGCAGTACTTC. The encoded protein is CATSDSRGTAQFVQYF.

This clone was counted once. V usage is TRBV5-6 and J usage is TRBJ2-7, with TRBD2 matching 7 bases. The CDR3 extends over 17 amino acids. Unmatched junction bases numbered 17, after V lost 1 base and J lost 7 bases. The germline V gene has CDR1 SGHDT and CDR2 YYEEEE. The CDR3 sequence: CASSLSLFRTSLWEQYF. The CDR3 DNA follows: TGTGCCAGCAGCTTGTCTTTATTTCGGACTAGTCTTTGGGAGCAGTACTTC. The variable domain in full, with the rest retrieved from reference TRBV5-6 and TRBJ2-7, is DAGVTQSPTHLIKTRGQQVTLRCSPKSGHDTVSWYQQALGQGPQFIFQYYEEEERQRGNFPDRFSGHQFPNYSSELNVNALLLGDSALYLCASSLSLFRTSLWEQYFGPGTRLTVT.

The V gene is TRBV9, the J gene TRBJ1-2; TRBD1 matches 8 bases. Germline-derived CDR1 and CDR2 are SGDLS and YYNGEE. The CDR3 contains 16 residues. V gave up 3 bases and J gave up 5 bases; unmatched junction bases: 12. In DNA form, the CDR3 reads TGTGCCAGCAGCGCAAACCCAGGGACAGGAGATTATGGCTACACCTTC. Translated, it gives CASSANPGTGDYGYTF.

The gene calls are TRBV6-5 and TRBJ1-4; D gene ambiguous. The V end was cut by 5 bases, the J end by 0 bases, with 10 bases between. Germline values: CDR1 MNHEY, CDR2 SVGAGI. CDR3 length: 15 residues. The CDR3 sequence: CASSPNFATNEKLFF. Written as DNA, the CDR3 is TGTGCCAGCAGTCCGAACTTTGCAACTAATGAAAAACTGTTTTTT.

V is TRBV19 and J is TRBJ2-3; D perhaps matches TRBD1 (5 bases). Germline CDR1 is LNHDA and CDR2 is SQIVND (reference sequence). This CDR3 has 15 amino acids. V gave up 8 bases and J gave up 3 bases, with 18 bases separating them. Here the CDR3 reads CASLAQGERTDTQYF. For the CDR3, the DNA is TGTGCCAGTTTGGCTCAGGGCGAAAGAACAGATACGCAGTATTTT.

The V and J genes are TRBV18 and TRBJ1-5; TRBD1 might be the D (5 bases). The germline V gene encodes CDR1 KGHSH and CDR2 LQKENI. V lost 2 bases and J lost 5, with 13 bases in between. This CDR3 spans 15 amino acids. The CDR3 here is CASSPSPGFHQPQHF. DNA of the CDR3: TGTGCCAGCTCACCATCCCCAGGGTTTCATCAGCCCCAGCATTTT.

V usage is TRBV27 and J usage is TRBJ2-1; 9 bases map to TRBD1. This CDR3 is 16 amino acids long. Per germline, CDR1 MNHEY and CDR2 SMNVEV (reference sequence). The V gene end was trimmed by 4 bases and the J gene end by 9 bases; junction bases not matched to a gene: 13. CDR3: CASSSTPGQGKGEQFF. The CDR3 DNA sequence: TGTGCCAGCAGTTCAACACCGGGACAGGGTAAGGGTGAGCAGTTCTTC.

The gene calls are TRBV4-2 and TRBJ2-1; TRBD2 matches 7 bases. Unmatched junction bases numbered 1, after V lost 3 bases and J lost 2 bases. From germline, CDR1 is LGHNA and CDR2 YNFKEQ. The CDR3 has 14 amino acids. The CDR3 region is CASSQGGTYNEQFF. The CDR3 DNA is TGTGCCAGCAGCCAGGGGGGGACCTACAATGAGCAGTTCTTC.

This clone appeared once. This sequence joins TRBV7-9 and TRBJ1-2; D gene unclear. Germline V gene data show CDR1 as SEHNR and CDR2 as FQNEAQ (reference sequence). V gave up 6 bases and J gave up 1 base, with 12 bases separating them. This CDR3 has 14 amino acids. In DNA, the CDR3 is TGTGCCAGCAGTCGCCCCGGGATTAACTATGGCTACACCTTC. Its translation is CASSRPGINYGYTF.

The V call is TRBV7-9, the J call TRBJ1-1, with D tentatively TRBD1 (6 bases). The ends were cut back, 5 bases at V and 0 bases at J, with 16 bases in the middle. Germline CDR1 is SEHNR and CDR2 is FQNEAQ (reference sequence). This CDR3 is built from 16 residues. CDR3: CASSPTGLRVNTEAFF. The CDR3 DNA sequence: TGTGCCAGCAGCCCCACAGGGTTGAGGGTGAACACTGAAGCTTTCTTT.

The chain combines TRBV6-4 with TRBJ2-2, with D tentatively TRBD2 (6 bases). CDR1 and CDR2 from the germline V gene are MRHNA and SNTAGT. The CDR3 runs to 14 residues. V was shortened by 6 bases and J by 1 base, with 9 bases between the two germline ends. The CDR3 DNA reads TGTGCCAGCAGCGGGACTGTGAACACCGGGGAGCTGTTTTTT. Its translation: CASSGTVNTGELFF.

Only one count was recorded for this clone. The chain combines TRBV24-1 with TRBJ2-1; 7 bases align to TRBD1. J lost 3 bases, V lost 3 bases, and 1 base had no gene match. Germline lookup yields CDR1 KGHDR and CDR2 SFDVKD. The CDR3 has 14 residues. The DNA for the CDR3 is TGTGCCACCAGTGATGGGACAGTCTACAATGAGCAGTTCTTC. Protein product: CATSDGTVYNEQFF.

This clone was seen a few times. The gene calls are TRBV20-1 and TRBJ2-7; possible D gene TRBD2, 5 bases. CDR1 is DFQATT and CDR2 is SNEGSKA in the germline V gene (reference sequence). This CDR3 has 12 residues. The germline V and J ends were trimmed by 3 bases and 3 bases, with 9 bases remaining between them. CDR3 residues: CSASIRDYEQYF. The CDR3 nucleotides are TGCAGTGCTAGTATCCGGGACTACGAGCAGTACTTC.

The chain has TRBV5-1 and TRBJ2-5; 7 nucleotides match TRBD2. Germline loops: CDR1 SGHRS, CDR2 YFSETQ. CDR3 length equals 16 residues. With V trimmed by 3 bases and J by 2 bases, 10 bases remained unmatched. The CDR3 protein is CASSWRYTGGQETQYF. In nucleotides, the CDR3 is TGCGCCAGCAGCTGGAGGTATACGGGGGGTCAAGAGACCCAGTACTTC.

The chain links TRBV3-1 (or the pseudogene TRBV3-2) to TRBJ2-1; TRBD2 matches at 12 bases. The CDR3 runs to 14 residues. Germline CDR1 reads LGHDT; CDR2 reads YNNKEL (reference sequence). The V and J ends lost 2 bases and 8 bases, in that order; junction bases with no gene match: 1. The DNA for the CDR3 is TGTGCCAGCAGCCAAAGGACTAGCGGGGATGAGCAGTTCTTC. Translated: CASSQRTSGDEQFF.

The J gene is TRBJ1-6, the V gene TRBV5-1; TRBD1 might be the D (6 bases). This CDR3 contains 15 residues. V was trimmed by 2 bases and J by 5 bases, leaving 11 bases between them. Looked up from germline, CDR1 is SGHRS and CDR2 is YFSETQ. The CDR3 DNA is TGCGCCAGCAGCTTTACGCAGGGGAATAATTCACCCCTCCACTTT. Its protein is CASSFTQGNNSPLHF.

J is TRBJ1-4 and V is TRBV19; 7 bases are shared with TRBD1. Germline values: CDR1 LNHDA, CDR2 SQIVND (reference sequence). The J segment lost 3 bases and the V segment lost 6 bases, leaving 7 bases of the junction unmatched. The CDR3 spans 15 residues. The CDR3 sequence: CASRDTGDPNEKLFF. The CDR3 DNA reads as TGTGCCAGTAGAGACACAGGGGACCCTAATGAAAAACTGTTTTTT.